The 30 T cell receptor beta chains below come from one sample, sequenced in a study of cytomegalovirus exposure and HLA in healthy donors. Primers for the PCR totalled 60 Vbeta and 13 Jbeta. Sequenced by immunoSEQ multiplex PCR; TCRdb stores in-frame clones only, minus some. The sample shows some 200,000 clones, 82% of them seen only once. Sequenced material: PBMCs. The receptor set was obtained from a woman under 30 in good health and CMV-seronegative.

The rearrangement links TRBV6-4 to TRBJ2-3, with D unclear. CDR1 and CDR2 (germline): MRHNA, SNTAGT. There are 16 residues in the CDR3. V shed 2 bases and J shed 0 bases, with 12 bases lying between them. The CDR3 coding sequence is TGTGCCAGCAGTGACGGAGCGATGTCTAGCACAGATACGCAGTATTTT. It codes for CASSDGAMSSTDTQYF.

This sequence joins TRBV6-1 and TRBJ2-1; a possible D gene is TRBD1 (5 bases). The germline V gene has CDR1 MNHNS and CDR2 SASEGT. This CDR3 region has 13 residues. Trimming pared 3 bases from V and 9 bases from J, leaving 12 bases between. The CDR3, as DNA: TGTGCCAGCAGTGAGGACGACAGCCTTGAGCAGTTCTTC. Its translation is CASSEDDSLEQFF.

The V call is TRBV18, the J call TRBJ2-7, with 7 nucleotides matching TRBD2. The V segment lost 0 bases and the J segment 0 bases; nucleotides outside the gene matches: 5. The CDR3 runs 16 residues. Germline CDR1 reads KGHSH; CDR2 reads LQKENI. CDR3 sequence: CASSPPGRGGSYEQYF. Here the CDR3 DNA reads TGTGCCAGCTCACCACCAGGGAGGGGAGGCTCCTACGAGCAGTACTTC. The whole variable domain, remainder taken from reference TRBV18 and TRBJ2-7, is NAGVMQNPRHLVRRRGQEARLRCSPMKGHSHVYWYRQLPEEGLKFMVYLQKENIIDESGMPKERFSAEFPKEGPSILRIQQVVRGDSAAYFCASSPPGRGGSYEQYFGPGTRLTVT.

V usage is TRBV2 and J usage is TRBJ2-1; 10 nucleotides match TRBD1. Unmatched junction bases numbered 15, after V lost 10 bases and J lost 15 bases. This CDR3 is 13 amino acids long. Germline V CDR1 and CDR2: SNHLY, FYNNEI. CDR3 sequence (DNA): TGTGCCACACCGACCGAAAGGGGACAGGGGTTGTTCTTC. Its protein is CATPTERGQGLFF.

This chain links TRBV28 with TRBJ2-1, with 9 positions matching TRBD1. The CDR3 totals 15 residues. The V and J ends lost 8 bases and 8 bases, in that order; junction bases with no gene match: 13. The germline V gene encodes CDR1 MDHEN and CDR2 SYDVKM. The CDR3, as DNA: TGTGCCAGCTGTATGGCGGGACAGGGTTTAGATGAGCAGTTCTTC. Protein: CASCMAGQGLDEQFF.

The chain links TRBV18 to TRBJ1-4; no reliable D call. Trimming stripped 2 bases from V and 6 bases from J, with 16 bases between. Germline assignment: CDR1 KGHSH and CDR2 LQKENI. This CDR3 is 16 amino acids long. CDR3 protein: CASSPVGGFGDEKLFF. The CDR3 DNA is TGTGCCAGCTCACCAGTCGGAGGGTTTGGGGATGAAAAACTGTTTTTT.

The chain has TRBV7-7 and TRBJ2-5, with D perhaps matching TRBD1 (5 bases). Per the germline V gene, CDR1 is SSHAT and CDR2 is FNYEAQ (reference sequence). V lost 2 bases and J lost 4, with 8 bases in between. The CDR3 is made up of 13 amino acids. DNA of the CDR3: TGTGCCAGCAGCTTAAGTAGGGGAGAGACCCAGTACTTC. The encoded protein is CASSLSRGETQYF. Full variable domain (missing parts from reference TRBV7-7 and TRBJ2-5): GAGVSQSPRYKVTKRGQDVTLRCDPISSHATLYWYQQALGQGPEFLTYFNYEAQPDKSGLPSDRFSAERPEGSISTLTIQRTEQRDSAMYRCASSLSRGETQYFGPGTRLLVL.

The genes are TRBV5-4 and TRBJ1-1, with 8 positions matching TRBD1. The V and J ends lost 7 bases and 8 bases, in that order; junction bases with no gene match: 16. Looked up from germline, CDR1 is SGHNT and CDR2 is YYREEE (reference sequence). This CDR3 has 15 residues. The chain's CDR3 is CASPSFPQGAAEAFF. The CDR3 region has the DNA TGTGCCAGCCCCTCATTTCCCCAGGGGGCGGCCGAAGCTTTCTTT.

The chain is built from TRBV2 and TRBJ2-2; D possibly corresponds to TRBD1 (5 bases). The CDR3 runs 18 residues. The V end was cut by 2 bases, the J end by 2 bases, with 18 bases between. Germline V gene sequence: CDR1 SNHLY, CDR2 FYNNEI. DNA for the CDR3: TGTGCCAGCAGTGAAAGTTACTCCCCAGGGTCTAACACCGGGGAGCTGTTTTTT. Protein product: CASSESYSPGSNTGELFF.

The rearrangement links TRBV5-1 to TRBJ1-5; perhaps TRBD1 as D (6 bases). V lost 0 bases and J 5 bases, leaving 15 bases between the germline ends. The CDR3 is 16 amino acids. CDR1 is SGHRS, CDR2 YFSETQ, per germline. CDR3 loop: CASSLEGRGADQPQHF. Here the CDR3 DNA reads TGCGCCAGCAGCTTGGAGGGCAGGGGAGCGGATCAGCCCCAGCATTTT.

The chain is built from TRBV2 and TRBJ1-1; 8 bases line up with TRBD1. V lost 6 bases and J lost 1; bases outside the gene matches: 10. CDR1 and CDR2 (germline): SNHLY, FYNNEI. The CDR3 has 16 residues. The CDR3 DNA reads as TGTGCCAGCAGCGAAATTGACAGGGGACAGAACACTGAAGCTTTCTTT. This gives the protein CASSEIDRGQNTEAFF.

The V gene is TRBV4-1, the J gene TRBJ2-7; 8 nucleotides match TRBD1. The trim removed 4 bases at V and 5 bases at J, leaving 7 bases unmatched. This CDR3 region has 14 residues. Germline V gene data show CDR1 as MGHRA and CDR2 as YSYEKL. CDR3 region: CASSLPDREDEQYF. The CDR3 bases are TGCGCCAGCAGCCTTCCGGACAGGGAAGACGAGCAGTACTTC.

CDR3 sequence reads: CASSQGLYGEQFF. The CDR3 DNA follows: TGTGCCAGCAGTCAGGGGCTATATGGTGAGCAGTTCTTC. J is TRBJ2-1 and V is TRBV28, with D possibly being TRBD1 (6 bases). V lost 5 bases and J 9 bases, leaving 14 bases between the germline ends. This CDR3 has 13 amino acids. Per germline, CDR1 MDHEN and CDR2 SYDVKM.

The rearrangement uses TRBV11-3 and TRBJ2-7; tentative D call: TRBD1 (6 bases). This CDR3 has 14 residues. V shed 5 bases and J shed 2 bases, with 13 bases lying between them. The V gene's germline CDR1 is SGHNT and CDR2 YENEEA. The CDR3 here is CASSKGQNPYEQYF. The DNA of the CDR3 is TGTGCCAGCAGCAAAGGACAGAACCCCTACGAGCAGTACTTC.

The chain has TRBV4-1 and TRBJ2-1; TRBD2 is a possible D gene (6 bases). The CDR3 is made up of 16 amino acids. Trimming took off 0 bases at V and 4 bases at J, with 13 bases between the two ends. Germline values: CDR1 MGHRA, CDR2 YSYEKL. DNA of the CDR3: TGCGCCAGCAGCCAAGACCTCGGGGGAGGTTACAATGAGCAGTTCTTC. It codes for CASSQDLGGGYNEQFF.

This clone showed up just a few times. The chain has TRBV9 and TRBJ2-7, with TRBD1 matching 7 bases. The junction had 4 bases not matched to a gene; V was cut back by 4 bases and J by 6 bases. Germline V gene lookup returns CDR1 SGDLS and CDR2 YYNGEE. The CDR3 totals 12 residues. CDR3 region: CASSPGGGEQYF. Written as DNA, the CDR3 is TGTGCCAGCAGCCCAGGGGGTGGCGAGCAGTACTTC.

Points on this clone: This CDR3 is also generated by other DNA sequences in the sample. V and J are TRBV20-1 and TRBJ1-1; no reliable D call. Germline-derived CDR1 and CDR2 are DFQATT and SNEGSKA (reference sequence). Trimming removed 6 bases at V and 1 base at J, with 6 bases between. The CDR3 has 11 residues. The CDR3, as DNA: TGCAGTGCAGCAGGGAACACTGAAGCTTTCTTT. Its protein product is CSAAGNTEAFF.

V is TRBV27 and J is TRBJ2-2, with D uncertain. The V gene lost 5 bases and the J gene lost 0 bases, with 16 bases spanning the gap. This CDR3 has 17 residues. Germline V gives CDR1 MNHEY, CDR2 SMNVEV (reference sequence). The CDR3, as DNA: TGTGCCAGCAGTCCCGTATACCCTATTCCGAACACCGGGGAGCTGTTTTTT. This gives the protein CASSPVYPIPNTGELFF.

The chain couples TRBV2 to TRBJ2-7; 9 positions agree with TRBD1. CDR1 SNHLY and CDR2 FYNNEI come from the germline V gene. V shed 11 bases and J 7 bases; nucleotides not matched to a gene: 12. CDR3 length: 13 amino acids. The CDR3 loop is CARRGTGTREQYF. The CDR3, as DNA: TGTGCCCGCCGAGGGACAGGGACTCGAGAGCAGTACTTC.

The chain has TRBV2 and TRBJ1-2; 8 bases match TRBD1. The germline CDR1 and CDR2 sequences are SNHLY and FYNNEI. V shed 5 bases, J shed 6 bases, and the junction held 5 bases outside the gene matches. This CDR3 spans 13 amino acids. The CDR3 loop reads CASSRDRGDGYTF. The DNA of the CDR3 is TGTGCCAGCAGTCGCGACAGGGGCGATGGCTACACCTTC. Using reference TRBV2 and TRBJ1-2 for the parts outside the CDR3, the full variable domain is EPEVTQTPSHQVTQMGQEVILRCVPISNHLYFYWYRQILGQKVEFLVSFYNNEISEKSEIFDDQFSVERPDGSNFTLKIRSTKLEDSAMYFCASSRDRGDGYTFGSGTRLTVV.

Only one count was recorded for this clone. The V gene is TRBV29-1, the J gene TRBJ1-2; perhaps TRBD1 as D (6 bases). V lost 4 bases, J lost 3 bases, and 18 bases lay in between. Germline V gene sequence: CDR1 SQVTM, CDR2 ANQGSEA. This CDR3 is 15 amino acids long. The CDR3 DNA sequence: TGCAGCGTTGGGACAGACACTTCTTGGGACTATGGCTACACCTTC. Its translation: CSVGTDTSWDYGYTF.

Only one count was recorded for this clone. The V call is TRBV5-6, the J call TRBJ2-5, with a possible D match to TRBD2 (7 bases). This CDR3 contains 16 residues. Germline assignment: CDR1 SGHDT and CDR2 YYEEEE. The V gene lost 2 bases and the J gene lost 4 bases, with 18 bases spanning the gap. DNA for the CDR3: TGTGCCAGCAGCTTAATAGTGAGGGGGGGCGGAGAGACCCAGTACTTC. This encodes CASSLIVRGGGETQYF.

The V gene is TRBV14, the J gene TRBJ2-3; D is ambiguous. This CDR3 spans 16 amino acids. Germline V gene lookup returns CDR1 SGHDN and CDR2 FVKESK. Trimming took 0 bases from V and 1 from J, leaving 11 bases between them. The CDR3 region has the DNA TGTGCCAGCAGCCAAGATGGAGTAGAGGGCACAGATACGCAGTATTTT. Protein sequence: CASSQDGVEGTDTQYF.

Only a few counts were recorded for this clone. The gene calls are TRBV5-1 and TRBJ2-7; TRBD2 matches 8 bases. Germline V CDR1 and CDR2: SGHRS, YFSETQ. CDR3 length: 13 amino acids. With V trimmed by 5 bases and J by 0 bases, 1 base remained unmatched. The CDR3 loop is CASRLADSYEQYF. Here the CDR3 DNA reads TGCGCCAGCAGACTAGCGGACTCCTACGAGCAGTACTTC.

About this clone itself: The same CDR3 is also encoded by other DNA sequences in this sample. The genes are TRBV7-9 and TRBJ1-1; D is perhaps TRBD1 (5 bases). V dropped 5 bases and J dropped 4 bases, with 11 bases sitting between them. This CDR3 is 13 amino acids long. Germline CDR1 reads SEHNR; CDR2 reads FQNEAQ (reference sequence). CDR3 protein: CASSLGGGTEAFF. In nucleotides, the CDR3 is TGTGCCAGCAGCCTCGGCGGGGGCACTGAAGCTTTCTTT.

The rearrangement links TRBV5-1 to TRBJ2-1; 7 bases match TRBD1. Germline CDR1 and CDR2: SGHRS and YFSETQ. The CDR3 covers 13 residues. V trimming: 6 bases; J trimming: 7 bases; junction bases outside the gene matches: 7. CDR3 residues: CASTWTGGNEQFF. CDR3 bases: TGCGCCAGCACCTGGACAGGCGGGAATGAGCAGTTCTTC.

CDR3: CASSSTRRYEQYF. The CDR3 bases are TGTGCCAGCAGTTCAACTCGGCGGTACGAGCAGTACTTC. This chain uses TRBV6-1 with TRBJ2-7; no definite D call. The CDR3 runs 13 residues. Germline V gives CDR1 MNHNS, CDR2 SASEGT. V lost 5 bases to trimming and J lost 4 bases, with 12 bases between them.

This clone has only one observation. This sequence joins TRBV9 and TRBJ2-7; perhaps TRBD2 as D (5 bases). The CDR3 length is 14 residues. V shed 0 bases and J shed 6 bases, with 13 bases lying between them. CDR1 and CDR2 (germline): SGDLS, YYNGEE. The CDR3 nucleotides are TGTGCCAGCAGCGTAGGAGGGAGTTCAGTCGAGCAGTACTTC. This translates into CASSVGGSSVEQYF.

The chain couples TRBV14 to TRBJ2-1; unclear D gene. In germline, CDR1 is SGHDN, CDR2 FVKESK. The V end lost 5 bases, the J end lost 9 bases, and 14 bases lay between the germline ends. This CDR3 has 13 residues. The CDR3, as DNA: TGTGCCAGCAGCTTAGCAGCGCTGGGTGAGCAGTTCTTC. Translated, it gives CASSLAALGEQFF.

The rearrangement joins TRBV19 to TRBJ2-4; 7 bases match TRBD2. The V and J ends lost 4 bases and 6 bases, in that order; junction bases with no gene match: 0. CDR3 size: 12 residues. The germline CDR1 and CDR2 sequences are LNHDA and SQIVND (reference sequence). This chain's CDR3 is CASSTGGNIQYF. The CDR3 bases are TGTGCCAGTAGTACGGGAGGAAACATTCAGTACTTC. The entire variable domain, with the rest obtained from reference TRBV19 and TRBJ2-4, is as follows: DGGITQSPKYLFRKEGQNVTLSCEQNLNHDAMYWYRQDPGQGLRLIYYSQIVNDFQKGDIAEGYSVSREKKESFPLTVTSAQKNPTAFYLCASSTGGNIQYFGAGTRLSVL.